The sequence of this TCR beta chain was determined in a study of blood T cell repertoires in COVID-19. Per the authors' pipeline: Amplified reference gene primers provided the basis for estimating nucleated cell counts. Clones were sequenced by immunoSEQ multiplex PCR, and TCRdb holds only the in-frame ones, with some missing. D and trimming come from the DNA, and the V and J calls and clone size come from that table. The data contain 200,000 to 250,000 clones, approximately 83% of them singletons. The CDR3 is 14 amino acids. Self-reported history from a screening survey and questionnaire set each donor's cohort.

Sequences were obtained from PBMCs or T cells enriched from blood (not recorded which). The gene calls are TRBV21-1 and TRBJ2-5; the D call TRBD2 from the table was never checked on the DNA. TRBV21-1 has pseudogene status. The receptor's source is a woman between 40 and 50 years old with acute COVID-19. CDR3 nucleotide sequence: TGTGCCAGCACCGCGGACTGCTCCCAAGAGACCCAGTACTTC. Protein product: CASTADCSQETQYF.